This T cell receptor (beta chain) was observed in a study of OX40 agonist ivuxolimab in advanced cancers. Across the whole study: At 0.01 to 10 mg/kg, ivuxolimab was administered intravenously to patients every 2 weeks.

General study findings and limits: CD8+ T cells were the subset that, on average, had more expanded clones than CD4+.

V was shortened by 1 base and J by 1 base, with 10 bases between the two germline ends. Germline V gene sequence: CDR1 LGHNA, CDR2 YSLEER. The CDR3 totals 15 residues. As concerns this clone: The antigen remains unidentified.

Autoimmune disease history or systemic immunosuppression barred patients. Sequencing used immunoSEQ multiplex PCR; TCRdb keeps in-frame clones, though not all of them. This table holds about 19,000 clones, 70% to 90% found once. The chain carries TRBV4-3 and TRBJ2-5; a possible D gene is TRBD1 (5 bases). The source material was CD4+ or CD8+ T cells sorted from blood, sampled in a trial of the OX40 agonist ivuxolimab. This TCR derives from an adult with an advanced solid tumor such as melanoma, head and neck, liver or kidney cancer. CDR3 DNA sequence: TGCGCCAGCAGCCAAGGTGTAGGGGCCCAAGAGACCCAGTACTTC. It yields the protein CASSQGVGAQETQYF.